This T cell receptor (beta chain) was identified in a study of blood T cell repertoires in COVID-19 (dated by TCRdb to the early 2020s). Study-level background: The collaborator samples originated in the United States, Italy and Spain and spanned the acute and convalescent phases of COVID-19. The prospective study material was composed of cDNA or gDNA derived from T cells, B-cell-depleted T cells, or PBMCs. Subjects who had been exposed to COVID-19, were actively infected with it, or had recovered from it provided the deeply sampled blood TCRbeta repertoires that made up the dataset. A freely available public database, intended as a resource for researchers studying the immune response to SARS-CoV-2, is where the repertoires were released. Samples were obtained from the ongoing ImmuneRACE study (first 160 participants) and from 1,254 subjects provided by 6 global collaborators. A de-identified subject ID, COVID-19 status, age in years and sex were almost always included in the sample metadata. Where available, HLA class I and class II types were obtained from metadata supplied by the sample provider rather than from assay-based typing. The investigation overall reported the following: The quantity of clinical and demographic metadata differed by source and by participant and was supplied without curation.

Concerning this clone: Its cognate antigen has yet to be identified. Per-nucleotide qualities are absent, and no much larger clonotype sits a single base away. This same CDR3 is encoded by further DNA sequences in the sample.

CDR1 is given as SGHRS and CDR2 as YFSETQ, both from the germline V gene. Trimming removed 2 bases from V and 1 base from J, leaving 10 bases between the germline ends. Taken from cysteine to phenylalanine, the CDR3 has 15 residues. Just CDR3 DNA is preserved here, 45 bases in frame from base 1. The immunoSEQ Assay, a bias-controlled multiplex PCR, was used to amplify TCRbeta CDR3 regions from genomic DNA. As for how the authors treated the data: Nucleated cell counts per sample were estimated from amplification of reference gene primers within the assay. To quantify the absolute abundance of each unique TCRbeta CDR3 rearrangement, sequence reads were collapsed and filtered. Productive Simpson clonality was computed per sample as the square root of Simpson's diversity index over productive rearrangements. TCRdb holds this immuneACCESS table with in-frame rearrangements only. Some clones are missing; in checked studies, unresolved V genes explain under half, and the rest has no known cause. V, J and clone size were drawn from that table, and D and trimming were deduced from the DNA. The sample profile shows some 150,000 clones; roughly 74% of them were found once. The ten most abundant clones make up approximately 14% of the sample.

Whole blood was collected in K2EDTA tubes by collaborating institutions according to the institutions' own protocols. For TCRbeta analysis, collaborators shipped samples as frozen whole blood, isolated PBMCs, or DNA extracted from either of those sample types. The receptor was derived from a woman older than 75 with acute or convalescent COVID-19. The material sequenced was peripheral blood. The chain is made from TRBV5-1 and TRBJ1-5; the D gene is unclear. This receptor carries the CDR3 CASSLGGNSNQPQHF. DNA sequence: TGCGCCAGCAGCTTAGGAGGGAACAGCAATCAGCCCCAGCATTTT.